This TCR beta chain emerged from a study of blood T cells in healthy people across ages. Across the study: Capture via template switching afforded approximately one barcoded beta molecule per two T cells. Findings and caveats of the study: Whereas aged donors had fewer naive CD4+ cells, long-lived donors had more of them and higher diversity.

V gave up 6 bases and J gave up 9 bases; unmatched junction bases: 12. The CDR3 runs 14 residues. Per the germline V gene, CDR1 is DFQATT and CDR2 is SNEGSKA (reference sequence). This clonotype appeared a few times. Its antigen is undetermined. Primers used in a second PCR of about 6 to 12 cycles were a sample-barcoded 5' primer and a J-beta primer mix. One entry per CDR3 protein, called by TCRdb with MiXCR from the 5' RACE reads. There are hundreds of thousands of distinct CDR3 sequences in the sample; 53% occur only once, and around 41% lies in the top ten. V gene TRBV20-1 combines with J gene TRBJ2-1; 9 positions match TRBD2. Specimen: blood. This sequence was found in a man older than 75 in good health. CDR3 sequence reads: CSARLLAGVGEQFF. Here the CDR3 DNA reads TGCAGTGCCAGACTCTTAGCGGGAGTCGGTGAGCAGTTCTTC.